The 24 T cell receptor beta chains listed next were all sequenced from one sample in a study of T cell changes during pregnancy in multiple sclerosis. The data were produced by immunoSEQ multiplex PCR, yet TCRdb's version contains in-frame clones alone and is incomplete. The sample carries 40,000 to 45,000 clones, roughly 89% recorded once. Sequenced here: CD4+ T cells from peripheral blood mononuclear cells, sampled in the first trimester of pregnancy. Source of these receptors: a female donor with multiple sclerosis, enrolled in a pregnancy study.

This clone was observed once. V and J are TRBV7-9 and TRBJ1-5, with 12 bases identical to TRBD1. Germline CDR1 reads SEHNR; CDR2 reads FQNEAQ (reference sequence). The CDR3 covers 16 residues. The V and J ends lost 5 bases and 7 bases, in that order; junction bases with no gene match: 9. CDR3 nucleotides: TGTGCCAGCAGCGGGGGGGGACAGGGGGCGGGACAGCCCCAGCATTTT. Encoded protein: CASSGGGQGAGQPQHF. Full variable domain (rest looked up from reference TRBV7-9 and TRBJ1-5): DTGVSQNPRHKITKRGQNVTFRCDPISEHNRLYWYRQTLGQGPEFLTYFQNEAQLEKSRLLSDRFSAERPKGSFSTLEIQRTEQGDSAMYLCASSGGGQGAGQPQHFGDGTRLSIL.

CDR3 protein: CASSEAKLAGGSYNEQFF. CDR3 nucleotides: TGTGCCAGCAGTGAAGCAAAGCTAGCGGGAGGCTCCTACAATGAGCAGTTCTTC. The J gene is TRBJ2-1, the V gene TRBV6-1, with 11 bases identical to TRBD2. The germline CDR1 and CDR2 sequences are MNHNS and SASEGT. After removal of 0 bases from V and 0 bases from J, the junction contained 4 bases not matched to a gene. The CDR3 contains 18 residues.

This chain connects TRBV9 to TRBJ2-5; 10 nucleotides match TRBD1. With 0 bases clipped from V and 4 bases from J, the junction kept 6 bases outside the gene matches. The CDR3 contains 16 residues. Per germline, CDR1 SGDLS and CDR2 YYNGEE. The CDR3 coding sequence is TGTGCCAGCAGCGTAGGGGGGACAGGGGTTGGAGAGACCCAGTACTTC. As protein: CASSVGGTGVGETQYF. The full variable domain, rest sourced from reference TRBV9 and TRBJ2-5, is DSGVTQTPKHLITATGQRVTLRCSPRSGDLSVYWYQQSLDQGLQFLIQYYNGEERAKGNILERFSAQQFPDLHSELNLSSLELGDSALYFCASSVGGTGVGETQYFGPGTRLLVL.

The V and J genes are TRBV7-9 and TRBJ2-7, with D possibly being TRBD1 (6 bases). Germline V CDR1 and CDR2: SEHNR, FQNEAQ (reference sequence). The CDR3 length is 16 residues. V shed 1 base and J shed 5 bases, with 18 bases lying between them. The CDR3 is CASSLEYARGIDEQYF. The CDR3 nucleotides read TGTGCCAGCAGCTTAGAGTATGCCAGGGGTATCGACGAGCAGTACTTC.

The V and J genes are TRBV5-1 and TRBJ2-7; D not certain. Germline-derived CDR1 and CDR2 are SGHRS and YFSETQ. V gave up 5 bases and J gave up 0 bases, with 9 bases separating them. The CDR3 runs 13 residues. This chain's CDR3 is CASREQLSYEQYF. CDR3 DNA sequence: TGCGCCAGCAGGGAACAGCTCTCCTACGAGCAGTACTTC.

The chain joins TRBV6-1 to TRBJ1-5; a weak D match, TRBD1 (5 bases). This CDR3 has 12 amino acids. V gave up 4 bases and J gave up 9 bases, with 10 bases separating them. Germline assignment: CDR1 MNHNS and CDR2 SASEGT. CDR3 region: CASSVLRGPQHF. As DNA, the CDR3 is TGTGCCAGCAGTGTTCTTAGGGGGCCCCAGCATTTT.

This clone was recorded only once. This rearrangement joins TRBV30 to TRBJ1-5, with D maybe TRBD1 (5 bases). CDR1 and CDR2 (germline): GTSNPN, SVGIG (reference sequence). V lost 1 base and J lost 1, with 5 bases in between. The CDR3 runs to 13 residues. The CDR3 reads CAWSDRSNQPQHF. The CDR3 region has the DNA TGTGCCTGGAGTGACAGGAGCAATCAGCCCCAGCATTTT.

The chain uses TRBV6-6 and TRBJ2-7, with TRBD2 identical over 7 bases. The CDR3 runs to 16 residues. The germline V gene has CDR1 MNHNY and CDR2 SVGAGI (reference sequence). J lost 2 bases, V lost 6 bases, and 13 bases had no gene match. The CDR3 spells CASSPGVTSITYEQYF. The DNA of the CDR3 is TGTGCCAGCAGCCCCGGAGTGACTAGCATTACCTACGAGCAGTACTTC.

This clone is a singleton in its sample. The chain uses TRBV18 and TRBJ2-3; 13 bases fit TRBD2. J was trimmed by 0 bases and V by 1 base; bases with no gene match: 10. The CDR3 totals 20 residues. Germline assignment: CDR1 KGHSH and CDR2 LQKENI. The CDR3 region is CASSPLMTSGRPLSTDTQYF. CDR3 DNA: TGTGCCAGCTCACCACTGATGACTAGCGGGAGGCCCCTGAGCACAGATACGCAGTATTTT.

The CDR3 coding sequence is TGTGCCTGGAGTGCGCAGGGGGGACGTGGCTACACCTTC. This codes for CAWSAQGGRGYTF. The chain couples TRBV30 to TRBJ1-2; 7 nucleotides match TRBD1. CDR1 is GTSNPN, CDR2 SVGIG, per germline (reference sequence). This CDR3 comprises 13 residues. V was pared by 1 base and J by 7 bases, with 6 bases of the junction left unmatched. Based on the CDR3 plus reference TRBV30 and TRBJ1-2, the full variable domain is SQTIHQWPATLVQPVGSPLSLECTVEGTSNPNLYWYRQAAGRGLQLLFYSVGIGQISSEVPQNLSASRPQDRQFILSSKKLLLSDSGFYLCAWSAQGGRGYTFGSGTRLTVV.

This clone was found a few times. The CDR3, as DNA: TGCAGCGTTGTGACAGGGAACAATCAGCCCCAGCATTTT. This codes for CSVVTGNNQPQHF. The chain couples TRBV29-1 to TRBJ1-5; 7 bases map to TRBD1. The length of the CDR3 is 13 residues. Germline CDR1 is SQVTM and CDR2 is ANQGSEA. V dropped 4 bases and J dropped 3; count of bases not matched to a gene: 3.

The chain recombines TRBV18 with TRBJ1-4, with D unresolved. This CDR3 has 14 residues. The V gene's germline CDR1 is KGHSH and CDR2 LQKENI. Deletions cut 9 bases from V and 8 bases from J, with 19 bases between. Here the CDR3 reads CASSTGDRGEKLFF. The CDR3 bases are TGTGCCAGTTCAACCGGAGATAGAGGGGAAAAACTGTTTTTT.

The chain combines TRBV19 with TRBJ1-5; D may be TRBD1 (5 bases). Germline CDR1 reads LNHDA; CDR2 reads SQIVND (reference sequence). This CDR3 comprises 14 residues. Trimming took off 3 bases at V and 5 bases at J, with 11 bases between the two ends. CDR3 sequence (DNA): TGTGCCAGTAGTATCAGGGTTCGGGATCAGCCCCAGCATTTT. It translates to CASSIRVRDQPQHF. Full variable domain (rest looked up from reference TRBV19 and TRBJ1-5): DGGITQSPKYLFRKEGQNVTLSCEQNLNHDAMYWYRQDPGQGLRLIYYSQIVNDFQKGDIAEGYSVSREKKESFPLTVTSAQKNPTAFYLCASSIRVRDQPQHFGDGTRLSIL.

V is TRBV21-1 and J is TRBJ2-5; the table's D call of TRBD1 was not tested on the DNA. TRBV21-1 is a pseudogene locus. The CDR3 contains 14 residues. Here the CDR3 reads CASSEKGPQETQYF. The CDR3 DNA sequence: TGTGCCAGCAGCGAAAAGGGGCCCCAAGAGACCCAGTACTTC.

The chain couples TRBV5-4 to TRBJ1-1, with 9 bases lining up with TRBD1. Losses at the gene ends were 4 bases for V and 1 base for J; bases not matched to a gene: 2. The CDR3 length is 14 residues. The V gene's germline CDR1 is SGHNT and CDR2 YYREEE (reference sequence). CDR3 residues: CASSIQGANTEAFF. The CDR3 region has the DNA TGTGCCAGCAGCATACAGGGGGCGAACACTGAAGCTTTCTTT.

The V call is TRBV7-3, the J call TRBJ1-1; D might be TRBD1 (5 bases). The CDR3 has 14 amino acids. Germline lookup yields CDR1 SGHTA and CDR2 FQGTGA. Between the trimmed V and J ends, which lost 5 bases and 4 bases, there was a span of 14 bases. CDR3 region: CASSPGFSSTEAFF. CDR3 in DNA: TGTGCCAGCAGCCCAGGGTTTAGTAGCACTGAAGCTTTCTTT. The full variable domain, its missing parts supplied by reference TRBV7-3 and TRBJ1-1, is GAGVSQTPSNKVTEKGKYVELRCDPISGHTALYWYRQSLGQGPEFLIYFQGTGAADDSGLPNDRFFAVRPEGSVSTLKIQRTERGDSAVYLCASSPGFSSTEAFFGQGTRLTVV.

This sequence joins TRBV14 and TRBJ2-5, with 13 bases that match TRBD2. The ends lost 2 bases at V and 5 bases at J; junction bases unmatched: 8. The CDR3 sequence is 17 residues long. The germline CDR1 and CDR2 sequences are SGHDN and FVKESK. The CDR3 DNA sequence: TGTGCCAGCAGCCAACAAAGGGGACTAGCGGGATTGGAGACCCAGTACTTC. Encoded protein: CASSQQRGLAGLETQYF.

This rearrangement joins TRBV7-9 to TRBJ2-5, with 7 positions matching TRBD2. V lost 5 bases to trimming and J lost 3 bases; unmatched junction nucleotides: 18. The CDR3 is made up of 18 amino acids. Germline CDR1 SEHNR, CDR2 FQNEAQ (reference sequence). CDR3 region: CASSLRRVKRGQEETQYF. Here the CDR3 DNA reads TGTGCCAGCAGCCTGAGACGGGTTAAGCGGGGCCAGGAAGAGACCCAGTACTTC. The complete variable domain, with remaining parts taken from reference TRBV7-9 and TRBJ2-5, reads DTGVSQNPRHKITKRGQNVTFRCDPISEHNRLYWYRQTLGQGPEFLTYFQNEAQLEKSRLLSDRFSAERPKGSFSTLEIQRTEQGDSAMYLCASSLRRVKRGQEETQYFGPGTRLLVL.

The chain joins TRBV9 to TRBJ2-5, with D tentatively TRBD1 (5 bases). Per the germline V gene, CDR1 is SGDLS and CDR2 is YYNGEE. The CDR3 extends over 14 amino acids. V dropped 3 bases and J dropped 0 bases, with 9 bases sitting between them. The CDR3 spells CASSGPGYQETQYF. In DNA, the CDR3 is TGTGCCAGCAGCGGTCCAGGGTACCAAGAGACCCAGTACTTC.

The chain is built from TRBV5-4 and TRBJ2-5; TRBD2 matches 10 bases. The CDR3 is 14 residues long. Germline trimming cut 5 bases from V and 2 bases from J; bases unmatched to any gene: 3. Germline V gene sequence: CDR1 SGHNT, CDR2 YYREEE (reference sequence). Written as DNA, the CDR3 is TGTGCCAGCAGGCTAGCGGGAGTACAAGAGACCCAGTACTTC. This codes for CASRLAGVQETQYF. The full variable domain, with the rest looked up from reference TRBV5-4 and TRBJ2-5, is ETGVTQSPTHLIKTRGQQVTLRCSSQSGHNTVSWYQQALGQGPQFIFQYYREEENGRGNFPPRFSGLQFPNYSSELNVNALELDDSALYLCASRLAGVQETQYFGPGTRLLVL.

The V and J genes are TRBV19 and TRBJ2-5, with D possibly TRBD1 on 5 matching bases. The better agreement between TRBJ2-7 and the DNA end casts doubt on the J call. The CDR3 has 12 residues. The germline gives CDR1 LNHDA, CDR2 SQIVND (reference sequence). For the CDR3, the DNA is TGTGCCACAACAGGTAGCAGTTACGAGCAGTACTTC. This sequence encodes CATTGSSYEQYF.

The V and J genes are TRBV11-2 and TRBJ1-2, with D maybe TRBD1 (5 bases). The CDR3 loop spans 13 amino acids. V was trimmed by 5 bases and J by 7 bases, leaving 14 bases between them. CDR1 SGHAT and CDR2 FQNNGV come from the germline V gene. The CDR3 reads CASSPPGRGGYTF. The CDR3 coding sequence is TGTGCCAGCAGCCCCCCAGGGCGGGGTGGCTACACCTTC.

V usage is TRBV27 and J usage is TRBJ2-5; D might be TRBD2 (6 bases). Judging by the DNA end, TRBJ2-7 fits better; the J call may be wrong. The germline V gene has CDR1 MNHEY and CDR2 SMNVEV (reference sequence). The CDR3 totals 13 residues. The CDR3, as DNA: TGTGCCAGCAGTCATCGCCGGGGAGGCGAGCAGTACTTC. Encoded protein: CASSHRRGGEQYF.

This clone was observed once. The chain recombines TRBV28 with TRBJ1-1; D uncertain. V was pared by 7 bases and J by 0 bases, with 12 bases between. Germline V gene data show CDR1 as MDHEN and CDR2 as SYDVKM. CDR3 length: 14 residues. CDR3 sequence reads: CASKRRSMNTEAFF. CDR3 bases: TGTGCCAGCAAGAGGCGATCCATGAACACTGAAGCTTTCTTT.